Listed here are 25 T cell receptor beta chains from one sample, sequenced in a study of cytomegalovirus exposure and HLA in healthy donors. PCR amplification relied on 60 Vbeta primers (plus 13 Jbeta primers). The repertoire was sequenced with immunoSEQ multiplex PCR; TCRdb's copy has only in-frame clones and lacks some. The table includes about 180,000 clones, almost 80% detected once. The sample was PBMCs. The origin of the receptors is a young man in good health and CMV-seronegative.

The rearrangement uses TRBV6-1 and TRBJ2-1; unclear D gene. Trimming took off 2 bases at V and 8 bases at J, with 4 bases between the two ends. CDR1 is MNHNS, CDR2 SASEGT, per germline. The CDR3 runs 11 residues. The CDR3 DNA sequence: TGTGCCAGCAGTGAAACTCATGAGCAGTTCTTC. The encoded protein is CASSETHEQFF.

The CDR3 DNA follows: TGTGCCAGCAGCTCGCCCCGGACAGGGGACTTGGCCTACGAGCAGTACTTC. Encoded protein: CASSSPRTGDLAYEQYF. This sequence joins TRBV5-4 and TRBJ2-7; TRBD1 agrees at 9 bases. The CDR3 length is 17 residues. J gave up 2 bases and V 3 bases, and 12 bases lay outside the gene matches. The germline gives CDR1 SGHNT, CDR2 YYREEE (reference sequence).

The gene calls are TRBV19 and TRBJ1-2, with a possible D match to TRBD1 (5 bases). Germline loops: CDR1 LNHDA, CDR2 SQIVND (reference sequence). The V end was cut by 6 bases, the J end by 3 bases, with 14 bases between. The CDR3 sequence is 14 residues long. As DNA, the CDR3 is TGTGCCAGTAGATTGGCTGGGGCGGACTATGGCTACACCTTC. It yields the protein CASRLAGADYGYTF.

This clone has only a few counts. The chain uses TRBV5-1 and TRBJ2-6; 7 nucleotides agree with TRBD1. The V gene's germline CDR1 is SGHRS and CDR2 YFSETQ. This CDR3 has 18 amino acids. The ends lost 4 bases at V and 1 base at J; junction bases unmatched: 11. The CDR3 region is CASSLSGTVNSGANVLTF. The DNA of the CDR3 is TGCGCCAGCAGCCTATCGGGGACAGTTAATTCTGGGGCCAACGTCCTGACTTTC. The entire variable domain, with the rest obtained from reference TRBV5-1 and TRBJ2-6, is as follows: KAGVTQTPRYLIKTRGQQVTLSCSPISGHRSVSWYQQTPGQGLQFLFEYFSETQRNKGNFPGRFSGRQFSNSRSEMNVSTLELGDSALYLCASSLSGTVNSGANVLTFGAGSRLTVL.

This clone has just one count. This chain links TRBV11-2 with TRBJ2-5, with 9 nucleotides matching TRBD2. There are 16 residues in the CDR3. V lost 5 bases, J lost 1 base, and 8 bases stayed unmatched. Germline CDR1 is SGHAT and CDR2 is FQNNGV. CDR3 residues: CASSLGLAGPQETQYF. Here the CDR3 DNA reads TGTGCCAGCAGCCTTGGGCTAGCGGGGCCCCAAGAGACCCAGTACTTC.

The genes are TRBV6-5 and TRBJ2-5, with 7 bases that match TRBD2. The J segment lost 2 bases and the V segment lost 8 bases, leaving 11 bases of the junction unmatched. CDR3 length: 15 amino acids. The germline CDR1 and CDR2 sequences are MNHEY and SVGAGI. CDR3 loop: CASGSGDPYQETQYF. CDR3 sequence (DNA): TGTGCCAGCGGGAGCGGGGACCCTTATCAAGAGACCCAGTACTTC.

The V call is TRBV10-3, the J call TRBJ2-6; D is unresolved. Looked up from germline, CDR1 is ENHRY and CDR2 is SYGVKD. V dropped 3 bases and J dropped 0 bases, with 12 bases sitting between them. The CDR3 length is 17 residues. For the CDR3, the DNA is TGTGCCATCAGTGACCAGAGGAGTATCTCTGGGGCCAACGTCCTGACTTTC. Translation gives CAISDQRSISGANVLTF.

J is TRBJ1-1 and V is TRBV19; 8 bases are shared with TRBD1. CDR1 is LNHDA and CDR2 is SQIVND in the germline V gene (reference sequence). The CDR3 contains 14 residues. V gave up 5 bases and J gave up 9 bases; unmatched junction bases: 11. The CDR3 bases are TGTGCCAGTAGTTGGGTCGGACAGGGCGGTCAAGCTTTCTTT. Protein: CASSWVGQGGQAFF.

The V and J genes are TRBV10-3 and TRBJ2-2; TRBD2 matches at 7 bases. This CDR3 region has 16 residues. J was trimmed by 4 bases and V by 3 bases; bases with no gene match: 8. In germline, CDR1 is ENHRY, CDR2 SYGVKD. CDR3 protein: CAISESLAGVTGELFF. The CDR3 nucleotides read TGTGCCATCAGTGAATCACTGGCGGGAGTCACCGGGGAGCTGTTTTTT.

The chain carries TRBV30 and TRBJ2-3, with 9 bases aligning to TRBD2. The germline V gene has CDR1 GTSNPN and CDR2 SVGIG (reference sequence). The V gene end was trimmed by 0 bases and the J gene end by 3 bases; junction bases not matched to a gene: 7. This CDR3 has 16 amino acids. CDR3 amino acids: CAWSVHAGGTTDTQYF. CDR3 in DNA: TGTGCCTGGAGTGTACACGCGGGAGGGACAACAGATACGCAGTATTTT.

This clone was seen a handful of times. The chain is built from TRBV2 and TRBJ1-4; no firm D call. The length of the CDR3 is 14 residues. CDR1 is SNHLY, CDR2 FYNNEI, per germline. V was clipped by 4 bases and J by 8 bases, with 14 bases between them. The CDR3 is CASSGKGIREKLFF. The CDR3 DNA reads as TGTGCCAGCAGTGGTAAAGGAATCAGGGAAAAACTGTTTTTT.

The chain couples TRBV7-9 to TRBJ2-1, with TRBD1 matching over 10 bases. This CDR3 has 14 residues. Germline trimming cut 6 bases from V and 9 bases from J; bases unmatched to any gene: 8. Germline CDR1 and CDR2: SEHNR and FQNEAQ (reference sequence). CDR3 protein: CASSRGTGVGEQFF. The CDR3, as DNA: TGTGCCAGCAGTCGGGGGACAGGGGTGGGTGAGCAGTTCTTC.

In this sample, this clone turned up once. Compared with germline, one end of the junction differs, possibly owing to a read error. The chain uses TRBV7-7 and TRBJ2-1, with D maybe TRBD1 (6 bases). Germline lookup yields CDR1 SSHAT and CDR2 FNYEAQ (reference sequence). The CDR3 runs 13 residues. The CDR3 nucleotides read TGTGCTAGCAGCCTAGGACAGAACAATGAGCAGTTCTTC. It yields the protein CASSLGQNNEQFF.

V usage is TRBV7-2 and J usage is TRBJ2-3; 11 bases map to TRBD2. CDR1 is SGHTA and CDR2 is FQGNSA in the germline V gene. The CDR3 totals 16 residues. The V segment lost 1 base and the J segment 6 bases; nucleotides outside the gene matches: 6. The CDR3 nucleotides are TGTGCCAGCAGCTTAGTCCCTAGCGGGAGGAGGGATACGCAGTATTTT. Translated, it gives CASSLVPSGRRDTQYF.

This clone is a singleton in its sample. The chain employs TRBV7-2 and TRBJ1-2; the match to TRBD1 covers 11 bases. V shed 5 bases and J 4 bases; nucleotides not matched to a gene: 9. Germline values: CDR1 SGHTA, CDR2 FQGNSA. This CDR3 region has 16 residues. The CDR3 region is CASSVSPGQGVYGYTF. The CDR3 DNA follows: TGTGCCAGCAGCGTCTCACCGGGACAGGGGGTCTATGGCTACACCTTC.

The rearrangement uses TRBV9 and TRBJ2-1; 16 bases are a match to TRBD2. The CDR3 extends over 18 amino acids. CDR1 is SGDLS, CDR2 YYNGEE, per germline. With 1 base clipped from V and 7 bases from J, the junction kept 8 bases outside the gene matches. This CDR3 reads CASSVYGTSGGARNEQFF. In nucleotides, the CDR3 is TGTGCCAGCAGCGTATACGGGACTAGCGGGGGGGCTCGAAATGAGCAGTTCTTC. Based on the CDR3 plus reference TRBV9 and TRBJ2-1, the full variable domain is DSGVTQTPKHLITATGQRVTLRCSPRSGDLSVYWYQQSLDQGLQFLIQYYNGEERAKGNILERFSAQQFPDLHSELNLSSLELGDSALYFCASSVYGTSGGARNEQFFGPGTRLTVL.

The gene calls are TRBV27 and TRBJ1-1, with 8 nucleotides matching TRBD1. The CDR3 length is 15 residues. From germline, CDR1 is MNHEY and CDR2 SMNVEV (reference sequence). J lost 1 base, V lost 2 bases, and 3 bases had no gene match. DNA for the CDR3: TGTGCCAGCAGTTTACGACAGGGGACGAACACTGAAGCTTTCTTT. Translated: CASSLRQGTNTEAFF.

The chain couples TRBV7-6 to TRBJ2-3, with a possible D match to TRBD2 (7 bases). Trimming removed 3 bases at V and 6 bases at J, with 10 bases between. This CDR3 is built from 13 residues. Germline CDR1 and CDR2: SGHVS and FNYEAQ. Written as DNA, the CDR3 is TGTGCCAGCAGCTTCCGGGGGGCTGATACGCAGTATTTT. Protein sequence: CASSFRGADTQYF.

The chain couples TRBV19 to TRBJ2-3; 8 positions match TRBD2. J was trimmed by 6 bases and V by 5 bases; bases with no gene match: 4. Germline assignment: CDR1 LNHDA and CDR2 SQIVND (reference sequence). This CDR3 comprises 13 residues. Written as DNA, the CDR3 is TGTGCCAGTAGTTCCGGGGGGGCTGATACGCAGTATTTT. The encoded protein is CASSSGGADTQYF.

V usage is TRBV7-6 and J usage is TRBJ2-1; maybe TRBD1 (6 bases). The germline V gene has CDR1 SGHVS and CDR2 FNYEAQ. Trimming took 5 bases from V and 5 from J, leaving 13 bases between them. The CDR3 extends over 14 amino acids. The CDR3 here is CASSPGVKNNEQFF. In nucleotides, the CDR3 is TGTGCCAGCAGCCCAGGGGTCAAAAACAATGAGCAGTTCTTC.

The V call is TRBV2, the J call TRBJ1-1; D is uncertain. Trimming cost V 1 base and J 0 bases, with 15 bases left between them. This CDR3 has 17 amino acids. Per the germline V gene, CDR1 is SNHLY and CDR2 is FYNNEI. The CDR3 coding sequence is TGTGCCAGCAGTGAAGAGGGAGTGGTGCAGATGAACACTGAAGCTTTCTTT. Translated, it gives CASSEEGVVQMNTEAFF.

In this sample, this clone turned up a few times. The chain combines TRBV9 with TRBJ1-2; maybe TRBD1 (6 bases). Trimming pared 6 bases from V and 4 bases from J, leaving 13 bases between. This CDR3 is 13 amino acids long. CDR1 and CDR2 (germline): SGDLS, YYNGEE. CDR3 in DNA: TGTGCCAGCACTGGGACAACCCTCTATGGCTACACCTTC. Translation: CASTGTTLYGYTF.

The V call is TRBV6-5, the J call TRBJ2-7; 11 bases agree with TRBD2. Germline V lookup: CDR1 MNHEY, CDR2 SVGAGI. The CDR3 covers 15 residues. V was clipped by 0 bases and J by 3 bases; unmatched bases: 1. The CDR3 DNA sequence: TGTGCCAGCAGTTACTCGGGGACTAGCGGCTACGAGCAGTACTTC. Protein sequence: CASSYSGTSGYEQYF.

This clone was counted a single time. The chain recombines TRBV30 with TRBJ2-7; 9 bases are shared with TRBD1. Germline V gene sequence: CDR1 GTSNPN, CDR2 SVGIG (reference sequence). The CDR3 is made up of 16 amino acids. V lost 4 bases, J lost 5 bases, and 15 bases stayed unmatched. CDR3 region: CAWNTGGKGRWHEQYF. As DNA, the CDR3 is TGTGCCTGGAATACAGGGGGCAAAGGAAGATGGCACGAGCAGTACTTC.

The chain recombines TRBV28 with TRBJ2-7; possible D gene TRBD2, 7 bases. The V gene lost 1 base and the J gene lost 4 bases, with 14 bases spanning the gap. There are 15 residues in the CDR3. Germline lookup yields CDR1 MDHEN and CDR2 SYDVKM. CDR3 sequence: CASSLLTGRVYEQYF. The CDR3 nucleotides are TGTGCCAGCAGTTTATTAACAGGGAGGGTATACGAGCAGTACTTC.